This TCR beta chain was recovered during a study of blood T cell repertoires in COVID-19. The assay was immunoSEQ multiplex PCR, and TCRdb's table has in-frame clones only and misses some. This table has some 300,000 clones, about 91% appearing once. The germline V gene encodes CDR1 LGHNA and CDR2 YNFKEQ. V lost 6 bases and J lost 4, with 15 bases in between. The CDR3 runs to 14 residues. The genes are TRBV4-2 and TRBJ1-2; D is uncertain. What was sequenced was peripheral blood. This TCR derives from a woman in her 30s who had recovered from COVID-19. The CDR3, as DNA: TGTGCCAGCAGAGTTTCGGGATCCTCCTATGGCTACACCTTC. Its protein is CASRVSGSSYGYTF.